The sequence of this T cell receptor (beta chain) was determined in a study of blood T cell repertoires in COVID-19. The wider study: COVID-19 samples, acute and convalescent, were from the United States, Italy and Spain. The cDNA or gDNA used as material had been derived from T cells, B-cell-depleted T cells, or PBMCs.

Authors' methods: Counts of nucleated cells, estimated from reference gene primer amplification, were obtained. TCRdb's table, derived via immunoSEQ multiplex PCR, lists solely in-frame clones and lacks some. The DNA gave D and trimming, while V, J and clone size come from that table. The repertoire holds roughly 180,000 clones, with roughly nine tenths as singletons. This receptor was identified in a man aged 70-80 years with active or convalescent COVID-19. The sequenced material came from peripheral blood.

CDR3 protein: CASSPPSSGRGSEQFF. CDR3 bases: TGTGCCAGCAGCCCGCCTTCTAGCGGGAGGGGCAGTGAGCAGTTCTTC. The gene calls are TRBV28 and TRBJ2-1, with 12 nucleotides matching TRBD2. The germline gives CDR1 MDHEN, CDR2 SYDVKM. There are 16 residues in the CDR3. J gave up 9 bases and V 6 bases, and 12 bases lay outside the gene matches. The variable domain in full, completed from reference TRBV28 and TRBJ2-1, reads DVKVTQSSRYLVKRTGEKVFLECVQDMDHENMFWYRQDPGLGLRLIYFSYDVKMKEKGDIPEGYSVSREKKERFSLILESASTNQTSMYLCASSPPSSGRGSEQFFGPGTRLTVL.